The 20 T cell receptor beta chains presented below share a single source sample, sequenced in a study of CD4+ T cells in melanoma. Clones were sequenced by immunoSEQ multiplex PCR, and TCRdb holds only the in-frame ones, with some missing. The data hold approximately 9,900 clones, with roughly two thirds observed a single time. Sequences were obtained from cells from a culture (not recorded whether cultured in vitro). Every receptor here comes from a human donor with melanoma.

The CDR3 here is CASSHHRDRGTEAFF. CDR3 sequence (DNA): TGCGCCAGCAGCCACCACCGGGACAGGGGAACTGAAGCTTTCTTT. This chain connects TRBV4-1 to TRBJ1-1, with TRBD1 matching 10 bases. Germline-derived CDR1 and CDR2 are MGHRA and YSYEKL. J was trimmed by 5 bases and V by 3 bases; bases with no gene match: 6. The CDR3 consists of 15 residues.

The V call is TRBV5-1, the J call TRBJ1-2; D unclear. CDR3 size: 13 residues. CDR1 is SGHRS, CDR2 YFSETQ, per germline. Trimming cost V 5 bases and J 2 bases, with 10 bases left between them. In nucleotides, the CDR3 is TGCGCCAGCAGTAACAGCCTGAACTATGGCTACACCTTC. This codes for CASSNSLNYGYTF.

The chain combines TRBV11-1 with TRBJ2-3; tentatively, D is TRBD1 (6 bases). Germline V gene lookup returns CDR1 SGHAT and CDR2 FQDESV (reference sequence). The V gene lost 1 base and the J gene lost 5 bases, with 7 bases spanning the gap. This CDR3 has 13 amino acids. The CDR3 spells CASSLVRGDTQYF. The CDR3 DNA reads TGTGCCAGCAGCTTAGTCAGGGGAGATACGCAGTATTTT.

The chain has TRBV19 and TRBJ1-5; D is uncertain. Germline V CDR1 and CDR2: LNHDA, SQIVND (reference sequence). Trimming removed 3 bases from V and 7 bases from J, with 7 bases in between. This CDR3 has 12 amino acids. The CDR3 reads CASSMGWQPQHF. The CDR3 DNA is TGTGCCAGTAGTATGGGTTGGCAGCCCCAGCATTTT.

This clone was seen only a few times. The rearrangement uses TRBV27 and TRBJ1-4; maybe TRBD1 (5 bases). The germline V gene has CDR1 MNHEY and CDR2 SMNVEV (reference sequence). The CDR3 loop spans 17 amino acids. Trimming removed 6 bases from V and 11 bases from J, with 28 bases in between. This chain's CDR3 is CASSPNGRTGVRAKLFF. CDR3 DNA sequence: TGTGCCAGCAGCCCCAACGGTAGAACAGGTGTGAGAGCTAAACTGTTTTTT.

This chain joins TRBV7-8 and TRBJ2-1; 8 nucleotides match TRBD2. Looked up from germline, CDR1 is SGHVS and CDR2 is FQNEAQ. The trim removed 3 bases at V and 5 bases at J, leaving 6 bases unmatched. The CDR3 has 15 amino acids. The chain's CDR3 is CASSFLGGGNNEQFF. DNA of the CDR3: TGTGCCAGCAGCTTCTTAGGCGGGGGGAACAATGAGCAGTTCTTC.

The chain joins TRBV29-1 to TRBJ2-7; D is unclear. The CDR3 totals 12 residues. The germline V and J ends were trimmed by 4 bases and 5 bases, with 12 bases remaining between them. Germline-derived CDR1 and CDR2 are SQVTM and ANQGSEA. CDR3 sequence reads: CSVGAGFDEQYF. CDR3 in DNA: TGCAGCGTTGGCGCCGGTTTCGACGAGCAGTACTTC.

There are a few counts of this clone. The V gene is TRBV18, the J gene TRBJ1-5; 8 bases line up with TRBD1. The CDR3 extends over 17 amino acids. Germline-derived CDR1 and CDR2 are KGHSH and LQKENI. J lost 6 bases, V lost 0 bases, and 10 bases had no gene match. CDR3 coding DNA: TGTGCCAGCTCACCACCCAAGGGACAGGATGTTGGTCAGCCCCAGCATTTT. Translation gives CASSPPKGQDVGQPQHF.

The chain carries TRBV15 and TRBJ2-7; possibly TRBD1 for D (5 bases). The length of the CDR3 is 15 residues. Germline-derived CDR1 and CDR2 are LNHNV and YYDKDF (reference sequence). Trimming left V 0 bases short and J 3 bases short, with 12 bases between. CDR3 sequence: CATSRDRQGIYEQYF. The CDR3, as DNA: TGTGCCACCAGCAGAGATCGCCAGGGAATCTACGAGCAGTACTTC.

V is TRBV27 and J is TRBJ2-1; D possibly corresponds to TRBD2 (7 bases). The CDR3 sequence is 15 residues long. Germline V gene data show CDR1 as MNHEY and CDR2 as SMNVEV (reference sequence). The V gene lost 6 bases and the J gene lost 12 bases, with 24 bases spanning the gap. CDR3 DNA sequence: TGTGCCAGCAGCCCCACGCTATGGGGGGGCATGCGGCAGTTCTTC. Translated: CASSPTLWGGMRQFF.

The rearrangement links TRBV30 to TRBJ1-2; a weak D match, TRBD1 (5 bases). Germline V lookup: CDR1 GTSNPN, CDR2 SVGIG (reference sequence). V lost 2 bases and J lost 8, with 21 bases in between. This CDR3 is 15 amino acids long. CDR3 sequence (DNA): TGTGCCTGGAGTCACTCAGGGCATCGCTTTAGGGGCTACACCTTC. Translated: CAWSHSGHRFRGYTF.

This clone was counted a few times. This chain links TRBV7-3 with TRBJ2-2; perhaps TRBD1 as D (6 bases). The germline V gene encodes CDR1 SGHTA and CDR2 FQGTGA. This CDR3 region has 15 residues. Trimming shortened V by 5 bases and J by 6 bases, and 16 bases separated the two germline ends. The CDR3 spells CASSITGLGAGELFF. In nucleotides, the CDR3 is TGTGCCAGCAGCATCACAGGGTTAGGTGCCGGGGAGCTGTTTTTT.

This chain connects TRBV6-5 to TRBJ1-1, with 10 bases identical to TRBD1. Unmatched junction bases numbered 4, after V lost 8 bases and J lost 10 bases. The CDR3 has 11 residues. Germline V lookup: CDR1 MNHEY, CDR2 SVGAGI. CDR3 residues: CASVRQGAAFF. The CDR3 nucleotides are TGTGCCAGCGTACGACAGGGGGCAGCTTTCTTT.

J is TRBJ2-3 and V is TRBV11-2, with TRBD2 identical over 14 bases. Germline values: CDR1 SGHAT, CDR2 FQNNGV. The CDR3 extends over 16 amino acids. After removal of 4 bases from V and 2 bases from J, the junction contained 2 bases not matched to a gene. The CDR3 coding sequence is TGTGCCAGCAGCTGGACTAGCGGGGGGACCACAGATACGCAGTATTTT. This encodes CASSWTSGGTTDTQYF.

The chain links TRBV2 to TRBJ1-2; D may be TRBD1 (5 bases). Germline CDR1 and CDR2: SNHLY and FYNNEI. CDR3 size: 12 residues. Trimming shortened V by 5 bases and J by 5 bases, and 9 bases separated the two germline ends. CDR3 amino acids: CASSPGWYGYTF. CDR3 coding DNA: TGTGCCAGCAGTCCAGGGTGGTATGGCTACACCTTC.

The rearrangement joins TRBV25-1 to TRBJ1-3; 8 bases are shared with TRBD1. There are 13 residues in the CDR3. Per the germline V gene, CDR1 is MGHDK and CDR2 is SYGVNS. V gave up 6 bases and J gave up 2 bases; unmatched junction bases: 0. The CDR3 DNA reads TGTGCCAGCAGACAGGGGGCTGGAAACACCATATATTTT. It specifies CASRQGAGNTIYF.

About this clone: A read error may produce the germline difference seen at one junction end. The CDR3 is CASSLIVGSGLHF. The CDR3 DNA sequence: TGTGCCAGCAGCTTAATTGTTGGGTCAGGGCTTCACTTC. J is TRBJ2-5 and V is TRBV11-1, with D possibly TRBD1 on 5 matching bases. The CDR3 contains 13 residues. Per the germline V gene, CDR1 is SGHAT and CDR2 is FQDESV (reference sequence). Filled out from reference TRBV11-1 and TRBJ2-5, the complete variable domain reads EAEVAQSPRYKITEKSQAVAFWCDPISGHATLYWYRQILGQGPELLVQFQDESVVDDSQLPKDRFSAERLKGVDSTLKIQPAELGDSAMYLCASSLIVGSGLHFGPGTRLLVL.

The DNA of the CDR3 is TGTGCCAGCAGCACCAGGGACAACCAGCTTAGAAACACTGAAGCTTTCTTT. Its protein is CASSTRDNQLRNTEAFF. V is TRBV13 and J is TRBJ1-1; tentatively, D is TRBD1 (6 bases). Germline loops: CDR1 PRHDT, CDR2 FYEKMQ (reference sequence). Between the trimmed V and J ends, which lost 5 bases and 2 bases, there was a span of 21 bases. This CDR3 has 17 residues.

The gene calls are TRBV6-1 and TRBJ1-1, with TRBD1 matching over 7 bases. Trimming took 5 bases from V and 7 from J; bases not matched to a gene: 7. Germline V CDR1 and CDR2: MNHNS, SASEGT. This CDR3 is built from 13 residues. The CDR3 DNA follows: TGTGCCAGCAGTCAAAAACAGGGGATTGAAGCTTTCTTT. This codes for CASSQKQGIEAFF.

The chain carries TRBV27 and TRBJ2-3; TRBD2 agrees at 8 bases. The V gene's germline CDR1 is MNHEY and CDR2 SMNVEV (reference sequence). The J segment lost 5 bases and the V segment lost 6 bases, leaving 7 bases of the junction unmatched. The CDR3 consists of 14 residues. Written as DNA, the CDR3 is TGTGCCAGCAGAAGAGCGGGGGTGAAAGATACGCAGTATTTT. Protein: CASRRAGVKDTQYF.